This paragraph covers one T cell receptor (beta chain) sequence. The germline V gene encodes CDR1 MDHEN and CDR2 SYDVKM. The CDR3 has 15 residues. V lost 5 bases, J lost 8 bases, and 6 bases stayed unmatched. The entry originates in a study of blood T cell repertoires in COVID-19. How the authors handled the data: Amplification of reference gene primers provided the estimated nucleated cell counts. Profiling relied on immunoSEQ multiplex PCR, and the TCRdb table lists in-frame clones only, not all of them. The D gene and trimming were derived from the DNA, and the V and J assignments and clone size from that table. The sample includes 150,000 to 200,000 clones, roughly 93% of them seen just once.

The clonotype was recovered from a man aged 18 to 30 with COVID-19, enrolled during active disease. Sequenced sample: peripheral blood. The rearrangement joins TRBV28 to TRBJ2-1; the match to TRBD2 covers 13 bases. The CDR3 protein is CASSTGLAGVYEQFF. The CDR3 nucleotides read TGTGCCAGCAGTACTGGACTAGCGGGAGTGTATGAGCAGTTCTTC.